The 29 T cell receptor beta chains below were found in one sample sequenced in a study of blood T cells in healthy people across ages. Primers used in a second PCR of about 7 to 12 cycles were a sample-barcoded 5' primer and a J-beta primer mix. A single record per CDR3 protein comes from TCRdb applying MiXCR to the 5' RACE reads. The sample shows around 1.1 million distinct CDR3 sequences, roughly two fifths of them seen only once. The material sequenced was blood. The receptors were gathered from a man between 18 and 35 years old in good health.

The sample holds a few counts of this clonotype. The chain recombines TRBV6-5 with TRBJ1-5; no clear D. CDR3 length: 14 amino acids. Germline V gene data show CDR1 as MNHEY and CDR2 as SVGAGI. Trimming shortened V by 6 bases and J by 4 bases, and 13 bases separated the two germline ends. CDR3 loop: CASRAMWGNQPQHF. The CDR3 bases are TGTGCCAGCAGGGCCATGTGGGGAAATCAGCCCCAGCATTTT.

This clonotype was counted only a few times. V usage is TRBV7-2 and J usage is TRBJ1-2; D is unresolved. Germline-derived CDR1 and CDR2 are SGHTA and FQGNSA. V was shortened by 1 base and J by 7 bases, with 13 bases between the two germline ends. The CDR3 sequence is 14 residues long. The CDR3 reads CASSLVLGGSGYTF. In nucleotides, the CDR3 is TGTGCCAGCAGCTTAGTATTGGGCGGGAGTGGCTACACCTTC.

The V gene is TRBV6-2 or TRBV6-3, the J gene TRBJ2-3; tentatively, D is TRBD1 or TRBD2 (5 bases each). The V and J ends lost 5 bases and 6 bases respectively, with 18 bases between them. In germline, CDR1 is MNHEY, CDR2 SVGEGT. The CDR3 runs 15 residues. In DNA form, the CDR3 reads TGTGCCAGCAGTAAAAGCGGACACAGCAGGGATACGCAGTATTTT. The encoded protein is CASSKSGHSRDTQYF.

This clonotype was seen a few times. CDR3 protein: CSARAARGSDTQYF. Written as DNA, the CDR3 is TGCAGTGCTAGAGCGGCCAGGGGTTCAGATACGCAGTATTTT. The chain joins TRBV20-1 to TRBJ2-3; tentatively, D is TRBD1 (6 bases). The CDR3 covers 14 residues. V gave up 1 base and J gave up 4 bases, with 12 bases separating them. CDR1 and CDR2 from the germline V gene are DFQATT and SNEGSKA (reference sequence).

V usage is TRBV6-2 or TRBV6-3 and J usage is TRBJ2-1; 9 positions agree with TRBD2. The germline V gene encodes CDR1 MNHEY and CDR2 SVGEGT. The V segment lost 4 bases and the J segment 6 bases; nucleotides outside the gene matches: 16. There are 18 residues in the CDR3. The DNA of the CDR3 is TGTGCCAGCAGTTCCTCGTTGACCACTAGCGGGTGGCCCAATGAGCAGTTCTTC. Translated: CASSSSLTTSGWPNEQFF.

This clonotype was recorded at least ten times. J is TRBJ1-2 and V is TRBV3-1; D is possibly TRBD1 (5 bases). CDR1 and CDR2 from the germline V gene are LGHDT and YNNKEL (reference sequence). The length of the CDR3 is 15 residues. The V end was cut by 3 bases, the J end by 2 bases, with 13 bases between. CDR3 sequence reads: CASSHPWRGNYGYTF. CDR3 in DNA: TGTGCCAGCAGCCACCCTTGGCGGGGCAACTATGGCTACACCTTC.

The V call is TRBV7-2, the J call TRBJ2-1; TRBD2 aligns across 8 bases. The assigned J gene may be wrong: the sequence end matches TRBJ2-7 better. Germline loops: CDR1 SGHTA, CDR2 FQGNSA. The length of the CDR3 is 15 residues. CDR3 sequence: CASGSSGSSYNEQYF. The CDR3 nucleotides read TGTGCCAGCGGCTCAAGCGGGAGCTCCTACAATGAGCAGTACTTC.

The genes are TRBV6-6 and TRBJ2-3; D is possibly TRBD2 (5 bases). The CDR3 loop spans 13 amino acids. CDR1 MNHNY and CDR2 SVGAGI come from the germline V gene (reference sequence). V was clipped by 2 bases and J by 5 bases, with 8 bases between them. Written as DNA, the CDR3 is TGTGCCAGCAGTTACGGTCGGGAAGATACGCAGTATTTT. Translating gives CASSYGREDTQYF.

V gene TRBV2 combines with J gene TRBJ1-6; no clear D gene. Germline CDR1 is SNHLY and CDR2 is FYNNEI. The germline V and J ends were trimmed by 7 bases and 9 bases, with 13 bases remaining between them. The length of the CDR3 is 13 residues. The CDR3 DNA sequence: TGTGCCAGCAAAGCGGGAGGGTTTTCACCCCTCCACTTT. This sequence encodes CASKAGGFSPLHF.

This chain joins TRBV6-5 and TRBJ2-5, with a tentative D call TRBD1 (7 bases). The CDR3 loop spans 12 amino acids. V was trimmed by 8 bases and J by 3 bases, leaving 10 bases between them. Germline V gene lookup returns CDR1 MNHEY and CDR2 SVGAGI. In DNA form, the CDR3 reads TGTGCCAGCGGGGGGACAGAAGAGACCCAGTACTTC. Translation: CASGGTEETQYF.

This clonotype has a count of ten or more. The genes are TRBV7-9 and TRBJ2-7, with 9 nucleotides matching TRBD1. Germline V gene lookup returns CDR1 SEHNR and CDR2 FQNEAQ (reference sequence). The CDR3 is made up of 15 amino acids. V lost 5 bases and J lost 4; bases outside the gene matches: 9. CDR3: CASSERQGDWYEQYF. DNA of the CDR3: TGTGCCAGCAGCGAAAGACAGGGGGATTGGTACGAGCAGTACTTC.

This rearrangement joins TRBV19 to TRBJ1-2; D not certain. V was pared by 5 bases and J by 2 bases, with 12 bases between. This CDR3 spans 14 amino acids. The germline V gene has CDR1 LNHDA and CDR2 SQIVND (reference sequence). The CDR3 DNA reads as TGTGCCAGTAGTTATAACAGTCCCAACTATGGCTACACCTTC. Its protein product is CASSYNSPNYGYTF. Complete variable domain (other parts from reference TRBV19 and TRBJ1-2): DGGITQSPKYLFRKEGQNVTLSCEQNLNHDAMYWYRQDPGQGLRLIYYSQIVNDFQKGDIAEGYSVSREKKESFPLTVTSAQKNPTAFYLCASSYNSPNYGYTFGSGTRLTVV.

V usage is TRBV20-1 and J usage is TRBJ1-1; D not certain. Between the trimmed V and J ends, which lost 0 bases and 5 bases, there was a span of 10 bases. Germline V gene lookup returns CDR1 DFQATT and CDR2 SNEGSKA (reference sequence). The CDR3 length is 13 residues. The CDR3 DNA sequence: TGCAGTGCTAGAGACGTCCGAGGGACTGAAGCTTTCTTT. Translating gives CSARDVRGTEAFF.

This clonotype appeared many times. The rearrangement links TRBV12-3 or TRBV12-4 to TRBJ2-1; D is unclear. Trimming removed 5 bases from V and 9 bases from J, with 8 bases in between. There are 11 residues in the CDR3. CDR3 sequence reads: CASSPRGEQFF. The CDR3 DNA sequence: TGTGCCAGCAGTCCCCGCGGTGAGCAGTTCTTC.

The chain combines TRBV5-5 with TRBJ2-1; TRBD2 is a possible D gene (5 bases). The DNA end favors TRBJ2-7, so the J call may be wrong. Germline V gene lookup returns CDR1 SGHKS and CDR2 YYEKEE (reference sequence). The CDR3 is 17 residues long. The chain's CDR3 is CASSFTEGPGSYNEQYF. CDR3 bases: TGTGCCAGCAGCTTTACAGAGGGCCCGGGCTCCTACAATGAGCAGTACTTC.

This clonotype was seen a handful of times. This chain connects TRBV6-5 to TRBJ2-7; 7 positions match TRBD1. V was clipped by 5 bases and J by 7 bases; unmatched bases: 11. The CDR3 runs to 14 residues. The germline V gene has CDR1 MNHEY and CDR2 SVGAGI. The CDR3 loop reads CASSTGTVNNEQYF. The CDR3 nucleotides read TGTGCCAGCAGTACCGGGACAGTAAACAATGAGCAGTACTTC.

The rearrangement links TRBV5-1 to TRBJ1-4, with a weak D call TRBD1 (5 bases). The germline V gene has CDR1 SGHRS and CDR2 YFSETQ. The CDR3 has 16 residues. The V gene lost 5 bases and the J gene lost 0 bases, with 14 bases spanning the gap. CDR3 residues: CASRPIGAATNEKLFF. CDR3 coding DNA: TGCGCCAGCAGGCCCATTGGGGCTGCAACTAATGAAAAACTGTTTTTT.

This chain uses TRBV6-6 with TRBJ1-4; a weak D match, TRBD1 (6 bases). V shed 7 bases and J shed 5 bases, with 20 bases lying between them. Germline CDR1 reads MNHNY; CDR2 reads SVGAGI (reference sequence). This CDR3 is 16 amino acids long. The CDR3 spells CASTIRPAGGNEKLFF. The DNA for the CDR3 is TGTGCCAGCACCATCCGGCCAGCGGGGGGCAATGAAAAACTGTTTTTT.

V is TRBV6-1 and J is TRBJ1-2; no definite D call. The CDR3 runs 16 residues. The V gene lost 10 bases and the J gene lost 4 bases, with 25 bases spanning the gap. CDR1 is MNHNS, CDR2 SASEGT, per germline. The CDR3 sequence is CATPGGMDGAFYGYTF. The CDR3 region has the DNA TGTGCCACCCCCGGCGGTATGGACGGAGCTTTCTATGGCTACACCTTC.

Only a few counts were recorded for this clonotype. This chain joins TRBV20-1 and TRBJ2-1; 7 nucleotides match TRBD1. The CDR3 loop spans 14 amino acids. After removal of 4 bases from V and 6 bases from J, the junction contained 9 bases not matched to a gene. CDR1 and CDR2 from the germline V gene are DFQATT and SNEGSKA (reference sequence). The CDR3 loop is CSAIGDSESNEQFF. In DNA, the CDR3 is TGCAGTGCTATCGGGGACAGCGAAAGCAATGAGCAGTTCTTC.

The chain combines TRBV20-1 with TRBJ1-2; TRBD1 matches at 7 bases. The CDR3 has 14 amino acids. With 5 bases clipped from V and 4 bases from J, the junction kept 10 bases outside the gene matches. Germline CDR1 is DFQATT and CDR2 is SNEGSKA (reference sequence). DNA of the CDR3: TGCAGTGCTCCCACGACAGGGCCCCTCTATGGCTACACCTTC. Protein product: CSAPTTGPLYGYTF.

This clonotype was found a few times. The junction departs from germline at one end; a sequencing error may be responsible. The V call is TRBV4-2, the J call TRBJ1-2; perhaps TRBD1 as D (6 bases). CDR1 is LGHNA and CDR2 is YNFKEQ in the germline V gene. CDR3 length: 14 residues. In DNA form, the CDR3 reads TGTGCTAGCAGCCAAGTACCAGGGGACTATGGCTACACCTTC. Protein product: CASSQVPGDYGYTF.

This clonotype was counted between two and nine times. The rearrangement uses TRBV2 and TRBJ2-7; D is unclear. V was shortened by 4 bases and J by 3 bases, with 10 bases between the two germline ends. The germline CDR1 and CDR2 sequences are SNHLY and FYNNEI. This CDR3 has 13 residues. The CDR3 sequence is CASSAKAVYEQYF. CDR3 bases: TGTGCCAGCAGTGCGAAGGCTGTCTACGAGCAGTACTTC.

The gene calls are TRBV7-9 and TRBJ2-3; D not resolved. Germline V gene sequence: CDR1 SEHNR, CDR2 FQNEAQ (reference sequence). The CDR3 is 15 residues long. Between the trimmed V and J ends, which lost 1 base and 2 bases, there was a span of 10 bases. In DNA form, the CDR3 reads TGTGCCAGCAGCTTAGACTGGTCCTCCACAGATACGCAGTATTTT. As protein: CASSLDWSSTDTQYF.

The chain carries TRBV5-1 and TRBJ2-2, with 7 bases aligning to TRBD1. The V gene end was trimmed by 0 bases and the J gene end by 3 bases; junction bases not matched to a gene: 20. CDR1 is SGHRS, CDR2 YFSETQ, per germline. The CDR3 has 21 amino acids. The CDR3 here is CASSLGRLFRTGPLDTGELFF. In nucleotides, the CDR3 is TGCGCCAGCAGCTTGGGGAGGCTTTTTCGGACAGGACCCTTGGACACCGGGGAGCTGTTTTTT.

This clonotype appeared a few times. The rearrangement links TRBV4-1 to TRBJ1-1, with TRBD1 identical over 10 bases. Trimming at V came to 4 bases and at J to 7 bases, leaving 6 bases not matched to a gene. Germline V gene data show CDR1 as MGHRA and CDR2 as YSYEKL. The CDR3 extends over 14 amino acids. CDR3 nucleotide sequence: TGCGCCAGCAGCCGGGGACAGGGGACTAATGAAGCTTTCTTT. This codes for CASSRGQGTNEAFF.

This chain joins TRBV11-2 and TRBJ1-1; D is undetermined. The CDR3 has 16 amino acids. Germline CDR1 reads SGHAT; CDR2 reads FQNNGV. Trimming shortened V by 1 base and J by 7 bases, and 19 bases separated the two germline ends. The CDR3 loop reads CASSLGWRRSRIEAFF. DNA of the CDR3: TGTGCCAGCAGCTTAGGTTGGAGGCGGTCGAGAATTGAAGCTTTCTTT.

The V gene is TRBV20-1, the J gene TRBJ2-7; D remains unclear. CDR1 DFQATT and CDR2 SNEGSKA come from the germline V gene (reference sequence). The CDR3 has 12 residues. V lost 6 bases to trimming and J lost 3 bases, with 12 bases between them. The CDR3 here is CSATGAGYEQYF. CDR3 sequence (DNA): TGCAGTGCCACTGGAGCCGGCTACGAGCAGTACTTC.

This sequence joins TRBV10-3 and TRBJ2-2; 13 bases are shared with TRBD2. The CDR3 consists of 16 residues. Germline trimming cut 3 bases from V and 5 bases from J; bases unmatched to any gene: 3. Germline V gene data show CDR1 as ENHRY and CDR2 as SYGVKD. The CDR3 reads CAISDWTSGGTGELFF. DNA of the CDR3: TGTGCCATCAGTGATTGGACTAGCGGGGGTACCGGGGAGCTGTTTTTT.